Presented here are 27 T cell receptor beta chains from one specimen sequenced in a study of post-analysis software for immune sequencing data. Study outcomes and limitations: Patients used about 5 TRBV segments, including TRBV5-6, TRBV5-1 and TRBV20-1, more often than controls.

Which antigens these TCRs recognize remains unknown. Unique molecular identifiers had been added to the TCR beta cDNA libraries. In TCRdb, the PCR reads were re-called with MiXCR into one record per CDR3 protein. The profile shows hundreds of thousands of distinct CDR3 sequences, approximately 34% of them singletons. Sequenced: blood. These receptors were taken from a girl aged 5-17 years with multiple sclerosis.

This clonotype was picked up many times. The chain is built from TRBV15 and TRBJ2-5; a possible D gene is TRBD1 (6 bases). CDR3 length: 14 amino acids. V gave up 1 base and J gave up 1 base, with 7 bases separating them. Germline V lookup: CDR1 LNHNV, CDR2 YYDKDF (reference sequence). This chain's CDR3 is CATSRGTAQETQYF. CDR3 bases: TGTGCCACCAGCAGAGGGACAGCCCAAGAGACCCAGTACTTC.

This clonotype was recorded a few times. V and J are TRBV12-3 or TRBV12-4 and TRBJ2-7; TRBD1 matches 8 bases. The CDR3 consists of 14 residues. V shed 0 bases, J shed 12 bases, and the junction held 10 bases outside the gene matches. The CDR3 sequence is CASSLARDRPIPYF. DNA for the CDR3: TGTGCCAGCAGTTTAGCGCGGGACAGGCCCATCCCGTACTTC.

CDR3 nucleotides: TGTGCCAGCAGCTTAGCAGGGTCTGAAGTACTGTTTTTT. Translating gives CASSLAGSEVLFF. The chain uses TRBV7-9 and TRBJ1-4; D ambiguous. Germline assignment: CDR1 SEHNR and CDR2 FQNEAQ (reference sequence). Trimming pared 0 bases from V and 13 bases from J, leaving 12 bases between. The CDR3 runs 13 residues. The full variable domain, its missing parts supplied by reference TRBV7-9 and TRBJ1-4, is DTGVSQNPRHKITKRGQNVTFRCDPISEHNRLYWYRQTLGQGPEFLTYFQNEAQLEKSRLLSDRFSAERPKGSFSTLEIQRTEQGDSAMYLCASSLAGSEVLFFGSGTQLSVL.

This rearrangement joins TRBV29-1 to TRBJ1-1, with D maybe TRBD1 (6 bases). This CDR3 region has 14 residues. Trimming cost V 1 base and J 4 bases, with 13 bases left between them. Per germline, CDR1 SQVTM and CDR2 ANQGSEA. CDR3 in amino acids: CSVEGAQGSTEAFF. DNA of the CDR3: TGCAGCGTTGAAGGAGCACAGGGTAGCACTGAAGCTTTCTTT.

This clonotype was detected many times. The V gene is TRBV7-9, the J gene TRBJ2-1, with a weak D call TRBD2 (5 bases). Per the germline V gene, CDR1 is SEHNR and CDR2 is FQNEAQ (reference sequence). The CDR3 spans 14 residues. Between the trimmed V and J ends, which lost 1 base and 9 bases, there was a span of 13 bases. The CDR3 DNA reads TGTGCCAGCAGCTTAGACGGGGTCCGGGTTGAGCAGTTCTTC. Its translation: CASSLDGVRVEQFF.

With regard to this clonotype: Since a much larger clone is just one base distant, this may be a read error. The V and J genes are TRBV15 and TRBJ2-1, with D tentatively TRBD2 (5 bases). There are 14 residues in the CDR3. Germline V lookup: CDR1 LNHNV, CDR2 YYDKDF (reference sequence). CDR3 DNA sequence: TGTACCACCAGCGCTGGGAGCTCCTACAATGAGCAGTTCTTC. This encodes CTTSAGSSYNEQFF.

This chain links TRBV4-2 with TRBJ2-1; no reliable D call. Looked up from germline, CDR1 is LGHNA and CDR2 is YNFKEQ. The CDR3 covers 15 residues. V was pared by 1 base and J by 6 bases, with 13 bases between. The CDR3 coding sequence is TGTGCCAGCAGCCAAGCGACCGACCCCTCCAATGAGCAGTTCTTC. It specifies CASSQATDPSNEQFF.

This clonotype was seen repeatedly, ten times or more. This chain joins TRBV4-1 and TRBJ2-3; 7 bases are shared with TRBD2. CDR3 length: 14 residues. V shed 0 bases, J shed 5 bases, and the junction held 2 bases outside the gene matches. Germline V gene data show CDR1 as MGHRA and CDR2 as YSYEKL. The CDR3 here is CASSQDSGGDTQYF. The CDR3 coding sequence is TGCGCCAGCAGCCAAGACTCGGGAGGAGATACGCAGTATTTT.

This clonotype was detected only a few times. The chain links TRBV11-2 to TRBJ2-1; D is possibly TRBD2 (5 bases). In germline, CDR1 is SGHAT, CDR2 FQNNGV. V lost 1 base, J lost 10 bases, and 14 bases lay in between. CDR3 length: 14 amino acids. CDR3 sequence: CASSLVGLAGEQFF. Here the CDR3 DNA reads TGTGCCAGCAGCTTAGTTGGACTCGCCGGGGAGCAGTTCTTC.

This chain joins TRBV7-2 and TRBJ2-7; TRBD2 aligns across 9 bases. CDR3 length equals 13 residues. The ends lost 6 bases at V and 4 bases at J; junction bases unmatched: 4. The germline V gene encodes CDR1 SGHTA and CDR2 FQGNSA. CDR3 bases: TGTGCCAGCAGGGCGGGAGGGAAGTACGAGCAGTACTTC. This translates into CASRAGGKYEQYF.

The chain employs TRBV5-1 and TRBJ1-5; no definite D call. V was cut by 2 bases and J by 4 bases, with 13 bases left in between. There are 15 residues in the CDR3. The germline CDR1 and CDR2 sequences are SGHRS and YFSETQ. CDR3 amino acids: CASSLEGFGNQPQHF. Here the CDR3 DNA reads TGCGCCAGCAGCTTAGAGGGCTTCGGAAATCAGCCCCAGCATTTT.

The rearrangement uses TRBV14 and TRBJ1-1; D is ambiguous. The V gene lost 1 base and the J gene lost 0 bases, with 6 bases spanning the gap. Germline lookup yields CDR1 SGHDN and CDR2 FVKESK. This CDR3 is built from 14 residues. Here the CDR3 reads CASSQAGLNTEAFF. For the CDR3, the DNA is TGTGCCAGCAGCCAAGCTGGGCTGAACACTGAAGCTTTCTTT.

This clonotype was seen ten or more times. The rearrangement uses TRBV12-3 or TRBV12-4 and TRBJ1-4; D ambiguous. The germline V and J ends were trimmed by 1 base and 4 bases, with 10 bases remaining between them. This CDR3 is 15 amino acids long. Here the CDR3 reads CASSLGEGINEKLFF. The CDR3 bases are TGTGCCAGCAGTTTAGGGGAAGGAATTAATGAAAAACTGTTTTTT.

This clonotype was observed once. The CDR3 loop reads CATSDQSSYNEQFF. In DNA, the CDR3 is TGCGCCACCTCAGACCAAAGCTCCTACAATGAGCAGTTCTTC. V usage is TRBV4-1 and J usage is TRBJ2-1; D remains ambiguous. V lost 10 bases to trimming and J lost 0 bases, with 13 bases between them. The CDR3 spans 14 residues. Germline V gene data show CDR1 as MGHRA and CDR2 as YSYEKL.

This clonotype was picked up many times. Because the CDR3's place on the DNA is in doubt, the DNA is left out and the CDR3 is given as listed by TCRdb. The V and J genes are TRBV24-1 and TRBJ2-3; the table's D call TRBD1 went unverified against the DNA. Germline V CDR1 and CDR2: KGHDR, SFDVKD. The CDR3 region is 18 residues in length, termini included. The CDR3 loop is CATSDSGRAAGSTDTQYF.

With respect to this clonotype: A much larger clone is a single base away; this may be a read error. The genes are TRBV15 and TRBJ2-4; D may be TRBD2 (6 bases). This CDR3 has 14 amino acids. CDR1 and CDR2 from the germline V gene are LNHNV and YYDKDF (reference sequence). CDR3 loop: CAASRDRTPGVQYF. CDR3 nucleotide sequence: TGTGCCGCCAGCAGAGATAGGACCCCGGGGGTTCAGTACTTC.

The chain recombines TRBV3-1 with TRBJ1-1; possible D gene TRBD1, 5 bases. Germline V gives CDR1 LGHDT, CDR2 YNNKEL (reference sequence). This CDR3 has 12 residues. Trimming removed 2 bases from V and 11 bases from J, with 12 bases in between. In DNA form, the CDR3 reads TGTGCCAGCAGCCAAACTGGGGCCTGGGCTTTCTTT. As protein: CASSQTGAWAFF.

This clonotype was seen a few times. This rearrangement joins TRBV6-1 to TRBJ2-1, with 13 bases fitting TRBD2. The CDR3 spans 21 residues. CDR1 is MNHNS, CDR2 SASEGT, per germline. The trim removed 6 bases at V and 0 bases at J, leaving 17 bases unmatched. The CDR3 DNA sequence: TGTGCCAGCAGCTCACTACCTATCACGACTAGCGGGAGGAGCTCCTACAATGAGCAGTTCTTC. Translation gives CASSSLPITTSGRSSYNEQFF.

CDR3 coding DNA: TGTGCCAGCAGTCAGACATCCAGCTATGCCTACGAGCAGTACTTC. It specifies CASSQTSSYAYEQYF. This chain joins TRBV7-8 and TRBJ2-5; D remains unclear. The J call may be in error: the DNA end matches TRBJ2-7 better. The CDR3 has 15 residues. CDR1 is SGHVS and CDR2 is FQNEAQ in the germline V gene.

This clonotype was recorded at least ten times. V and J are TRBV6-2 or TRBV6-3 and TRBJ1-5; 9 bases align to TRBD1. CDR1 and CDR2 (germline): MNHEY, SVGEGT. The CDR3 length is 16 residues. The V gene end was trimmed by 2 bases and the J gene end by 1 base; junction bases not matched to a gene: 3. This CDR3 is CASSYNRGLSNQPQHF. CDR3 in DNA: TGTGCCAGCAGTTACAACAGGGGGCTCAGCAATCAGCCCCAGCATTTT.

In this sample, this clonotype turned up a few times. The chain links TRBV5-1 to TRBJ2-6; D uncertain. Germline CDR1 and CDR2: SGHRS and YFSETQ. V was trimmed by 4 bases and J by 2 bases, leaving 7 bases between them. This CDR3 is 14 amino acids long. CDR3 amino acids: CASSPVTGANVLTF. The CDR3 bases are TGCGCCAGCAGCCCAGTGACTGGGGCCAACGTCCTGACTTTC.

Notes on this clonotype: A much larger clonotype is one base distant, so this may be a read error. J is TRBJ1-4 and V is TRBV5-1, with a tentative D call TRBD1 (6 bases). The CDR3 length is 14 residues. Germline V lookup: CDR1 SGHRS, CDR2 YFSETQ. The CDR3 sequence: CASSWDKSNEKPFF. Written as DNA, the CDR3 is TGCGCCAGCAGCTGGGACAAGAGTAATGAAAAACCGTTTTTT.

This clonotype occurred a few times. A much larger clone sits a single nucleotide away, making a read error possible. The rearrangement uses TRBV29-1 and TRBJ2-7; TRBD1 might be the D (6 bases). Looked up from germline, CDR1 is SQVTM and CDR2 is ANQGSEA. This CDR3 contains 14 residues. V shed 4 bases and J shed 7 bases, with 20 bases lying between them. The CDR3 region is CSVVRQDLYNEQYF. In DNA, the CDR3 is TGCAGCGTTGTCAGACAGGATCTATACAATGAGCAGTACTTC.

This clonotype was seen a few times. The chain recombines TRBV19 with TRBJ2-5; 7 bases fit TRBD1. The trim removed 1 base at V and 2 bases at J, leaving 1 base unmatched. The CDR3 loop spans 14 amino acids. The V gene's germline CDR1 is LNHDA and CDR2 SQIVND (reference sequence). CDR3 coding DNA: TGTGCCAGTAGTATAGGGGACAGTCAAGAGACCCAGTACTTC. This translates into CASSIGDSQETQYF.

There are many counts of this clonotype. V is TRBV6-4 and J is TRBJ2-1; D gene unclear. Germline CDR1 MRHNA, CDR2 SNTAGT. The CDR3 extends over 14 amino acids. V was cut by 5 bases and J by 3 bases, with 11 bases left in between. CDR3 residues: CASSLRLGYNEQFF. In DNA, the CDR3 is TGTGCCAGCAGTCTACGGTTGGGCTACAATGAGCAGTTCTTC.

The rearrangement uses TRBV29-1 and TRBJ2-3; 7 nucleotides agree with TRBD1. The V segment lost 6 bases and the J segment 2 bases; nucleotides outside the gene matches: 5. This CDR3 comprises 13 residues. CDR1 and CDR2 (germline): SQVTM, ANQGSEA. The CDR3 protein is CSVRDSYTDTQYF. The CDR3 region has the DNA TGCAGCGTCCGGGACAGCTACACAGATACGCAGTATTTT.

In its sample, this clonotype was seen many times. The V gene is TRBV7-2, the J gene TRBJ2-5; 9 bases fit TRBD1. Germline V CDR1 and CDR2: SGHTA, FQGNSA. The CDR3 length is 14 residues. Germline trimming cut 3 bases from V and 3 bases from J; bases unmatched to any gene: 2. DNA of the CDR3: TGTGCCAGCAGCTTGACAGGGGGTGAAGAGACCCAGTACTTC. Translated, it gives CASSLTGGEETQYF.